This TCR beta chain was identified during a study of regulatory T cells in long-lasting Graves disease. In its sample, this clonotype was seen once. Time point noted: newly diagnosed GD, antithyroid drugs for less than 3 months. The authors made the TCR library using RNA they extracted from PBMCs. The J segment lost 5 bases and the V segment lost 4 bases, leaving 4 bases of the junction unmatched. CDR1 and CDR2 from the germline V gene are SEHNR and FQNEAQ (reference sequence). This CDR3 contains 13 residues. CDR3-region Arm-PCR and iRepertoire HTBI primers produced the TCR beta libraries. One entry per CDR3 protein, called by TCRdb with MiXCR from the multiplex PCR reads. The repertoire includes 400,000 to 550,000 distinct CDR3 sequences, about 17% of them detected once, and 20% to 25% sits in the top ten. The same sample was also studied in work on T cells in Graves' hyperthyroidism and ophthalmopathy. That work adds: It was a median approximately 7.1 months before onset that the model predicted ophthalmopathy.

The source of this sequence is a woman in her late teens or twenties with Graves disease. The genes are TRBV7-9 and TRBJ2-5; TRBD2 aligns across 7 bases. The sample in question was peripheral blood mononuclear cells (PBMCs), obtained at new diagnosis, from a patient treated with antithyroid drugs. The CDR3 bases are TGTGCCAGCAGCTCAGGACTAGTCGAGACCCAGTACTTC. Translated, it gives CASSSGLVETQYF.